The 20 T cell receptor beta chains below all came from one sample that was sequenced in a study of T cell repertoires in cytomegalovirus infection. Each CDR3 protein is one row after TCRdb ran MiXCR on the reads. The sample consists of roughly 500,000 distinct CDR3 sequences, about 11% of them appearing once. The sample was PBMCs. Receptor source: a human donor in good health (CMV status not recorded). Some clones in this sample may be carry-over from other donors' samples.

This clonotype was picked up many times. The chain carries TRBV20-1 and TRBJ2-5; D could derive from TRBD1 or TRBD2 (5 bases each). V lost 0 bases and J 3 bases, leaving 14 bases between the germline ends. Germline CDR1 and CDR2: DFQATT and SNEGSKA (reference sequence). The CDR3 loop spans 15 amino acids. The CDR3 protein is CSARDFTGLEETQYF. The CDR3 coding sequence is TGCAGTGCTAGAGATTTTACGGGGCTCGAAGAGACCCAGTACTTC.

At least ten counts were recorded for this clonotype. The CDR3 coding sequence is TGTGCCAGCAGCCAAGTTGGCGGCAGGGGCACAGATACGCAGTATTTT. The encoded protein is CASSQVGGRGTDTQYF. The V and J genes are TRBV14 and TRBJ2-3; the D gene is possibly TRBD1 (5 bases). CDR1 is SGHDN, CDR2 FVKESK, per germline. This CDR3 spans 16 amino acids. V was shortened by 1 base and J by 1 base, with 12 bases between the two germline ends.

This clonotype was recorded at least ten times. The genes are TRBV7-2 and TRBJ2-7; D might be TRBD1 or TRBD2, each matching 5 bases. The V and J ends lost 2 bases and 2 bases respectively, with 16 bases between them. The germline V gene has CDR1 SGHTA and CDR2 FQGNSA. This CDR3 has 16 residues. The CDR3 is CASSLSAGASAYEQYF. The CDR3 DNA is TGTGCCAGCAGCTTATCCGCCGGGGCCTCGGCCTACGAGCAGTACTTC.

This clonotype was found many times. CDR3 nucleotides: TGTGCCAGCAGTCCGGACAGGAGCTATAATTCACCCCTCCACTTT. This encodes CASSPDRSYNSPLHF. The chain recombines TRBV28 with TRBJ1-6, with TRBD1 matching 7 bases. The CDR3 length is 15 residues. Germline assignment: CDR1 MDHEN and CDR2 SYDVKM. V was pared by 5 bases and J by 3 bases, with 4 bases of the junction left unmatched.

This clonotype was picked up many times. This rearrangement joins TRBV24-1 to TRBJ2-7, with D perhaps matching TRBD1 (6 bases). V was shortened by 0 bases and J by 2 bases, with 22 bases between the two germline ends. This CDR3 spans 19 amino acids. The germline V gene encodes CDR1 KGHDR and CDR2 SFDVKD. The CDR3 region is CATSDLVGNPLQGTYEQYF. The CDR3 DNA follows: TGTGCCACCAGTGATTTGGTCGGGAACCCCCTACAGGGAACCTACGAGCAGTACTTC.

This clonotype came up a few times. The CDR3 is CASRWKGEIYGYTF. For the CDR3, the DNA is TGTGCCAGTAGATGGAAGGGGGAAATCTATGGCTACACCTTC. The chain links TRBV19 to TRBJ1-2, with D maybe TRBD1 (6 bases). Germline V gene data show CDR1 as LNHDA and CDR2 as SQIVND (reference sequence). V was cut by 6 bases and J by 4 bases, with 15 bases left in between. This CDR3 has 14 residues.

This clonotype was detected ten times or more. This chain uses TRBV6-1 with TRBJ1-5, with D possibly matching TRBD1 (5 bases). Trimming took 7 bases from V and 3 from J, leaving 13 bases between them. Germline CDR1 and CDR2: MNHNS and SASEGT. CDR3 length: 14 amino acids. The CDR3 coding sequence is TGTGCCAGCACCCGACAGCCCGACAATCAGCCCCAGCATTTT. This codes for CASTRQPDNQPQHF.

This clonotype showed up many times. The chain couples TRBV11-2 to TRBJ2-3, with D possibly being TRBD2 (7 bases). CDR3 size: 21 residues. Trimming cost V 3 bases and J 6 bases, with 34 bases left between them. The germline V gene has CDR1 SGHAT and CDR2 FQNNGV. In nucleotides, the CDR3 is TGTGCCAGCAGCTTCGGGCTCCTCTTCGCGGGGGCGGCAGGTGAATTGGATACGCAGTATTTT. Translation gives CASSFGLLFAGAAGELDTQYF. The full variable domain, its missing parts supplied by reference TRBV11-2 and TRBJ2-3, is EAGVAQSPRYKIIEKRQSVAFWCNPISGHATLYWYQQILGQGPKLLIQFQNNGVVDDSQLPKDRFSAERLKGVDSTLKIQPAKLEDSAVYLCASSFGLLFAGAAGELDTQYFGPGTRLTVL.

This clonotype has ten or more counts. The rearrangement joins TRBV20-1 to TRBJ2-1; 13 positions agree with TRBD2. J lost 6 bases, V lost 0 bases, and 5 bases had no gene match. This CDR3 has 16 amino acids. Per the germline V gene, CDR1 is DFQATT and CDR2 is SNEGSKA (reference sequence). The CDR3 loop reads CSARDTSGRVGNEQFF. The CDR3 DNA is TGCAGTGCTAGAGATACTAGCGGGAGGGTGGGCAATGAGCAGTTCTTC.

This clonotype was observed many times. The J gene is TRBJ2-7, the V gene TRBV29-1, with 7 bases identical to TRBD2. J lost 2 bases, V lost 7 bases, and 17 bases had no gene match. The CDR3 runs 16 residues. The V gene's germline CDR1 is SQVTM and CDR2 ANQGSEA. The CDR3 region is CSAIGFGSGTPYEQYF. The CDR3 region has the DNA TGCAGCGCCATTGGGTTCGGAAGCGGGACCCCCTACGAGCAGTACTTC.

Only a few counts were recorded for this clonotype. V and J are TRBV28 and TRBJ2-1, with 7 bases aligning to TRBD1. The V and J ends lost 7 bases and 7 bases, in that order; junction bases with no gene match: 13. Germline V gives CDR1 MDHEN, CDR2 SYDVKM. The CDR3 contains 15 residues. CDR3 in amino acids: CASKAAPSRGNEQFF. In DNA, the CDR3 is TGTGCCAGCAAGGCTGCCCCTAGCAGGGGGAATGAGCAGTTCTTC.

This clonotype showed up many times. The V gene is TRBV27, the J gene TRBJ2-1; TRBD2 agrees at 13 bases. This CDR3 has 14 residues. Germline V gene sequence: CDR1 MNHEY, CDR2 SMNVEV (reference sequence). The J segment lost 15 bases and the V segment lost 4 bases, leaving 9 bases of the junction unmatched. The DNA of the CDR3 is TGTGCCAGCAGTTCCACGACTAGCGGGGGGCCCCTGTTCTTC. Translation gives CASSSTTSGGPLFF.

This chain joins TRBV12-3 or TRBV12-4 and TRBJ1-5; D might be TRBD1 (5 bases). This CDR3 region has 15 residues. Trimming pared 6 bases from V and 1 base from J, leaving 13 bases between. CDR3 sequence (DNA): TGTGCCAGCAGCTTCGGGGGTCCAAGCAATCAGCCCCAGCATTTT. Translated, it gives CASSFGGPSNQPQHF.

The chain is built from TRBV20-1 and TRBJ1-5, with D hard to call. The germline V gene has CDR1 DFQATT and CDR2 SNEGSKA (reference sequence). This CDR3 contains 13 residues. The V end was cut by 0 bases, the J end by 10 bases, with 13 bases between. CDR3 sequence reads: CSARESVESPQHF. The CDR3 DNA follows: TGCAGTGCTAGAGAAAGCGTGGAGTCCCCCCAGCATTTT.

This clonotype appeared many times. The chain carries TRBV15 and TRBJ1-5, with no clear D. Germline V gives CDR1 LNHNV, CDR2 YYDKDF (reference sequence). This CDR3 has 15 residues. Trimming removed 0 bases at V and 5 bases at J, with 11 bases between. The CDR3 protein is CATSRDTRRDQPQHF. For the CDR3, the DNA is TGTGCCACCAGCAGAGATACTCGTAGGGATCAGCCCCAGCATTTT.

DNA of the CDR3: TGTGCCAGCAGCAATTATGGGGGGGTGGGGGGGCAAGAGACCCAGTACTTC. The encoded protein is CASSNYGGVGGQETQYF. The chain has TRBV7-2 and TRBJ2-5; 7 bases map to TRBD2. Germline CDR1 SGHTA, CDR2 FQGNSA. The CDR3 totals 17 residues. V shed 5 bases, J shed 2 bases, and the junction held 14 bases outside the gene matches.

This clonotype was seen only a few times. The rearrangement uses TRBV28 and TRBJ1-1; D is undetermined. This CDR3 contains 14 residues. V was pared by 1 base and J by 2 bases, with 8 bases between. Germline V lookup: CDR1 MDHEN, CDR2 SYDVKM. CDR3 nucleotides: TGTGCCAGCAGTTTATATCTAACAAACACTGAAGCTTTCTTT. Protein product: CASSLYLTNTEAFF.

In its sample, this clonotype was seen many times. The chain employs TRBV7-9 and TRBJ2-1; TRBD2 matches at 9 bases. CDR3 length: 16 residues. Germline V lookup: CDR1 SEHNR, CDR2 FQNEAQ (reference sequence). V gave up 5 bases and J gave up 9 bases; unmatched junction bases: 14. The CDR3 sequence: CASSQPGLANKGEQFF. CDR3 coding DNA: TGTGCCAGCAGCCAACCGGGACTAGCAAATAAGGGTGAGCAGTTCTTC.

This clonotype was counted at least ten times. The chain links TRBV28 to TRBJ2-6; D possibly corresponds to TRBD2 (5 bases). V lost 4 bases, J lost 0 bases, and 13 bases lay in between. Germline V lookup: CDR1 MDHEN, CDR2 SYDVKM. The CDR3 is 17 residues long. The chain's CDR3 is CASSSLNGLSGANVLTF. The DNA for the CDR3 is TGTGCCAGCAGTTCTCTTAACGGACTCTCTGGGGCCAACGTCCTGACTTTC.

This clonotype was seen more than once but under ten times. CDR3 DNA sequence: TGTGCCAGCAGCCGTGGAGGCGGGACCGATGGCTACACCTTC. This encodes CASSRGGGTDGYTF. The chain links TRBV6-5 to TRBJ1-2; D perhaps matches TRBD1 (5 bases). The V end was cut by 6 bases, the J end by 6 bases, with 17 bases between. Germline V lookup: CDR1 MNHEY, CDR2 SVGAGI. The CDR3 consists of 14 residues.